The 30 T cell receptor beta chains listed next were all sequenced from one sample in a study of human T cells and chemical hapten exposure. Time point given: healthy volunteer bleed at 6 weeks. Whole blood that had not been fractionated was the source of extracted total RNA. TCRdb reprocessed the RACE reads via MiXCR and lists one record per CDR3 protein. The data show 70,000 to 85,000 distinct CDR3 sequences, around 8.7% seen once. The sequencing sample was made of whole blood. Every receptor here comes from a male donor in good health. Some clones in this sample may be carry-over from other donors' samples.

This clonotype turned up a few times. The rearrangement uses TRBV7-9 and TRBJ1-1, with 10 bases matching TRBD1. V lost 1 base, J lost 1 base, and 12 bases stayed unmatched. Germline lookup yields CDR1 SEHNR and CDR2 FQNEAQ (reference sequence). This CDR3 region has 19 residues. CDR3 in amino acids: CASSLDFSPGQGRNTEAFF. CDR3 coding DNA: TGTGCCAGCAGCTTAGACTTCTCCCCGGGACAGGGGAGGAACACTGAAGCTTTCTTT.

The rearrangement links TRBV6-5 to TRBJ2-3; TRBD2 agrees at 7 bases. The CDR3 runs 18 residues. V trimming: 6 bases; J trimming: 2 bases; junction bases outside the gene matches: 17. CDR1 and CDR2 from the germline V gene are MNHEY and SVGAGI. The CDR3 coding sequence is TGTGCCAGCAGAACGGGGTCCTGGTTGCGGGGGATCACAGATACGCAGTATTTT. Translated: CASRTGSWLRGITDTQYF.

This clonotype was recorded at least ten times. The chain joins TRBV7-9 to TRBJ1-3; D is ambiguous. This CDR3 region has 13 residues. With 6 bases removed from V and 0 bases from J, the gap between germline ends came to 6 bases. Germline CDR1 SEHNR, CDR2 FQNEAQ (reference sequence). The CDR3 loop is CASREISGNTIYF. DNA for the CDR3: TGTGCCAGCAGGGAAATCTCTGGAAACACCATATATTTT.

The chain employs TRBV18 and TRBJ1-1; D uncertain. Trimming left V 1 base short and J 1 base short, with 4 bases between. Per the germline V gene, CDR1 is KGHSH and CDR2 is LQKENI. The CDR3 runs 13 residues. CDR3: CASSPQENTEAFF. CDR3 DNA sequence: TGTGCCAGCTCACCACAGGAGAACACTGAAGCTTTCTTT. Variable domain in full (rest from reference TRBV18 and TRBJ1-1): NAGVMQNPRHLVRRRGQEARLRCSPMKGHSHVYWYRQLPEEGLKFMVYLQKENIIDESGMPKERFSAEFPKEGPSILRIQQVVRGDSAAYFCASSPQENTEAFFGQGTRLTVV.

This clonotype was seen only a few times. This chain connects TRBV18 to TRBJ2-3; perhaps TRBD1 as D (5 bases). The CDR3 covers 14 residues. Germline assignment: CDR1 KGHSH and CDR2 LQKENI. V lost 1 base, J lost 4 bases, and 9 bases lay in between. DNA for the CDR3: TGTGCCAGCTCACCACAGTGGGGCGCAGATACGCAGTATTTT. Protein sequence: CASSPQWGADTQYF.

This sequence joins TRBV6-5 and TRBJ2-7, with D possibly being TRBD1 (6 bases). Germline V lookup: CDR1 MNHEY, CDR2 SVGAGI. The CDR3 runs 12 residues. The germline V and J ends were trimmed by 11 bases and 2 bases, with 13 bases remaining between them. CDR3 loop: CAAYRDPYEQYF. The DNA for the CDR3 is TGTGCCGCCTACAGGGACCCCTACGAGCAGTACTTC.

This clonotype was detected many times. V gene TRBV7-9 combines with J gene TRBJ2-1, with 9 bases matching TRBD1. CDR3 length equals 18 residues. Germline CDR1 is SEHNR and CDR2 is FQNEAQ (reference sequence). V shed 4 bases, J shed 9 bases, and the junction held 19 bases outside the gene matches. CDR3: CASSSRRGTGLTIGEQFF. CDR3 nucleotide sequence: TGTGCCAGCAGCTCCCGACGAGGGACAGGGTTAACAATCGGTGAGCAGTTCTTC.

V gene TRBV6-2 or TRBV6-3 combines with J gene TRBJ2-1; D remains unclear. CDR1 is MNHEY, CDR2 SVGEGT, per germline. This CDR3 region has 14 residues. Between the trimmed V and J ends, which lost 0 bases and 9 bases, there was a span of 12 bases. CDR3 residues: CASSYSKVSIEQFF. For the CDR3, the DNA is TGTGCCAGCAGTTACTCGAAAGTTTCAATTGAGCAGTTCTTC.

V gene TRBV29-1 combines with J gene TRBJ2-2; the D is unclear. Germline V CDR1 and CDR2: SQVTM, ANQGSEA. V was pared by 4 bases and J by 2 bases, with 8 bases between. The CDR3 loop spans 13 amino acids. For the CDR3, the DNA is TGCAGCGTTGTGGGCACTAACACCGGGGAGCTGTTTTTT. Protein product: CSVVGTNTGELFF.

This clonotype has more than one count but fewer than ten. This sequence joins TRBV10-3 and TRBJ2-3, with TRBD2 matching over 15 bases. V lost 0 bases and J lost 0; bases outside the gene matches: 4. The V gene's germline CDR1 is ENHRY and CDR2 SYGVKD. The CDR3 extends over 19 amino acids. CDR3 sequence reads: CAISESRTSGGASTDTQYF. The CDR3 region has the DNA TGTGCCATCAGTGAGTCGAGGACTAGCGGGGGGGCCAGCACAGATACGCAGTATTTT.

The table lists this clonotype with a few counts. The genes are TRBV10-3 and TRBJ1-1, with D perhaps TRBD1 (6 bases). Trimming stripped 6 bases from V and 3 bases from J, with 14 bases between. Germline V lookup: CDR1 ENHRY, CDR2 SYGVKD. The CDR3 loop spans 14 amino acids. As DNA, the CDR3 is TGTGCCATCAGCGAGGGACAACGAGACACTGAAGCTTTCTTT. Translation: CAISEGQRDTEAFF.

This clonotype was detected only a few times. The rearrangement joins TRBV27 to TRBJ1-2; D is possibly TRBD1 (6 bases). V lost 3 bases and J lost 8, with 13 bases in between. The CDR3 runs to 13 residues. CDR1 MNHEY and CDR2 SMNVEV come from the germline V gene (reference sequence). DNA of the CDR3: TGTGCCAGCAGTTTCGGGGGGGCGGGCGGCTACACCTTC. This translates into CASSFGGAGGYTF.

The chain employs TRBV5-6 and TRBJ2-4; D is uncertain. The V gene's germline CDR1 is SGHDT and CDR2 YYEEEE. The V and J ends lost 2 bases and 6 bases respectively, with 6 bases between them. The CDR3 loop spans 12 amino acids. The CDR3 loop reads CASSLGTNIQYF. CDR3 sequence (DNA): TGTGCCAGCAGCTTAGGAACAAACATTCAGTACTTC.

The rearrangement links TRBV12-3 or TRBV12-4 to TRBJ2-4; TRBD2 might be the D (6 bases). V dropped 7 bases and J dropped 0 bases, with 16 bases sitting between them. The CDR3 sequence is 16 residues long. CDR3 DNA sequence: TGTGCCAGCACCACCGGGAGTAATATAGCCAAAAACATTCAGTACTTC. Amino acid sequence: CASTTGSNIAKNIQYF.

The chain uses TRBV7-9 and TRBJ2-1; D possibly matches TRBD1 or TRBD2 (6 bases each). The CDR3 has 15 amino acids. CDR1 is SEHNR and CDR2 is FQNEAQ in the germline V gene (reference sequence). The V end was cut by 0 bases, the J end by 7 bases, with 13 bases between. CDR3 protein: CASSLAGRGLNEQFF. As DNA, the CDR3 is TGTGCCAGCAGCTTAGCCGGCCGGGGGCTGAATGAGCAGTTCTTC.

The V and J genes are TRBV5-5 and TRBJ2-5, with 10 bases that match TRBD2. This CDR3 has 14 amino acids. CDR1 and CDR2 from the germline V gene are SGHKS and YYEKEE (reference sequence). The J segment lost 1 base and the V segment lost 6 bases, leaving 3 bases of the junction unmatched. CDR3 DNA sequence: TGTGCCAGCAATCTAGCGGGGGTCCAAGAGACCCAGTACTTC. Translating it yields CASNLAGVQETQYF.

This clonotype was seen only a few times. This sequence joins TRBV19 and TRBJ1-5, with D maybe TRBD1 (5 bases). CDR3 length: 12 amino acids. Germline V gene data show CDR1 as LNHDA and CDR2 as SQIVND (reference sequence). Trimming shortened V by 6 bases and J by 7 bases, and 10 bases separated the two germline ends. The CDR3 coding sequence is TGTGCCAGTAGATTAGGGGAACAGCCCCAGCATTTT. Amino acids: CASRLGEQPQHF.

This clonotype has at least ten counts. The CDR3: CASSLYVDQPQHF. For the CDR3, the DNA is TGTGCCAGCAGCTTATATGTCGATCAGCCCCAGCATTTT. This chain connects TRBV11-2 to TRBJ1-5; D is unresolved. Germline V CDR1 and CDR2: SGHAT, FQNNGV. V was clipped by 2 bases and J by 5 bases, with 7 bases between them. The CDR3 is 13 residues long.

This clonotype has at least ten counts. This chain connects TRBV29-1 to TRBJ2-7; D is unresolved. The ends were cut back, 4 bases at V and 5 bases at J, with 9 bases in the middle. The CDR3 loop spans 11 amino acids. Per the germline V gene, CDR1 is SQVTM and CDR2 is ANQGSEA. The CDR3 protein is CSVAEVNEQYF. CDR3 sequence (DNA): TGCAGCGTTGCTGAGGTGAACGAGCAGTACTTC.

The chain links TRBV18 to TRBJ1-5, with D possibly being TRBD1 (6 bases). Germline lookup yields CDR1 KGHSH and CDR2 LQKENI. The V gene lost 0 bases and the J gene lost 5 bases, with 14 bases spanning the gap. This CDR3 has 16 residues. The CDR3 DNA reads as TGTGCCAGCTCACCACCGGGGGCGCGCAGGGATCAGCCCCAGCATTTT. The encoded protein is CASSPPGARRDQPQHF.

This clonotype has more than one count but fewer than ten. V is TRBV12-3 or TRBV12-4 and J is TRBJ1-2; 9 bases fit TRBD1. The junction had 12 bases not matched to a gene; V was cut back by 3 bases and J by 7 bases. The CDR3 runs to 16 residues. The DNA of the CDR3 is TGTGCCAGCAGTTTTTACGGAGGGACAGGGAAGGTTGGCTACACCTTC. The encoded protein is CASSFYGGTGKVGYTF.

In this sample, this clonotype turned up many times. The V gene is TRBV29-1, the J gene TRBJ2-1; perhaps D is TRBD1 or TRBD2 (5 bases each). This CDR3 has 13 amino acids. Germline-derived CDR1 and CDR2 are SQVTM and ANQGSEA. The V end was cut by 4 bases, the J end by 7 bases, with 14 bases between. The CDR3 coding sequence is TGCAGCGTTGGGGACCCACCGCCGAATGAGCAGTTCTTC. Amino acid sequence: CSVGDPPPNEQFF.

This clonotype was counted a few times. CDR3 loop: CASSDRSNQPQHF. In DNA form, the CDR3 reads TGTGCCAGCAGTGACCGATCTAATCAGCCCCAGCATTTT. This rearrangement joins TRBV25-1 to TRBJ1-5; D is ambiguous. CDR1 is MGHDK and CDR2 is SYGVNS in the germline V gene. The CDR3 is 13 residues long. Trimming stripped 3 bases from V and 4 bases from J, with 7 bases between.

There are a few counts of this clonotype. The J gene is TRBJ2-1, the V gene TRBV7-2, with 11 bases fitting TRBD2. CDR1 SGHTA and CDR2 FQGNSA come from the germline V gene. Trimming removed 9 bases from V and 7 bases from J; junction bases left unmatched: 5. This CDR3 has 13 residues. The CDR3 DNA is TGTGCCAGTACTAGCGGGAGTAAAAATGAGCAGTTCTTC. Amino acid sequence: CASTSGSKNEQFF.

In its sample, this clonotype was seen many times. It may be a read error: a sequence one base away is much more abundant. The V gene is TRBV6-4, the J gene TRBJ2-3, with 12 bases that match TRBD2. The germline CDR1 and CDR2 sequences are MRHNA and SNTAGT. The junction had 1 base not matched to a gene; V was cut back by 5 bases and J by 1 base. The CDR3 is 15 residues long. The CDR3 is CASSRTSGGTDTQYF. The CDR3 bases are TGTGCCAGCAGTAGGACTAGCGGGGGCACAGATACGCAGTATTTT.

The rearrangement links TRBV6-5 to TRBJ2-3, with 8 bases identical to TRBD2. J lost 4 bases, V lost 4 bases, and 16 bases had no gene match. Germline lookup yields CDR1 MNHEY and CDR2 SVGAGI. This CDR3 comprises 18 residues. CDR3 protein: CASSSLLVSGEGSDTQYF. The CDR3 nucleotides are TGTGCCAGCAGTTCCCTCCTTGTTAGCGGGGAGGGATCAGATACGCAGTATTTT.

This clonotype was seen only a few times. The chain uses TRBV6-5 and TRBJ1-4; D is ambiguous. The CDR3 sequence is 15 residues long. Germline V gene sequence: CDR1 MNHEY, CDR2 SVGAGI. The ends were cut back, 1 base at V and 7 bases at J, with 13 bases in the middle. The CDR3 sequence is CASSYLSGGGEKLFF. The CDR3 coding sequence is TGTGCCAGCAGTTACTTATCGGGAGGAGGTGAAAAACTGTTTTTT.

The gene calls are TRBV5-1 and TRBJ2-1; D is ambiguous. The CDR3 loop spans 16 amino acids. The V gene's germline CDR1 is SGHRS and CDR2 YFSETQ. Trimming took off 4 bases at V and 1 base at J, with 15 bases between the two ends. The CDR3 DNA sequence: TGCGCCAGCAGCAACCAACCCAGGCCGTCCTACAATGAGCAGTTCTTC. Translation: CASSNQPRPSYNEQFF. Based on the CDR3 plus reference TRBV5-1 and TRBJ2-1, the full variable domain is KAGVTQTPRYLIKTRGQQVTLSCSPISGHRSVSWYQQTPGQGLQFLFEYFSETQRNKGNFPGRFSGRQFSNSRSEMNVSTLELGDSALYLCASSNQPRPSYNEQFFGPGTRLTVL.

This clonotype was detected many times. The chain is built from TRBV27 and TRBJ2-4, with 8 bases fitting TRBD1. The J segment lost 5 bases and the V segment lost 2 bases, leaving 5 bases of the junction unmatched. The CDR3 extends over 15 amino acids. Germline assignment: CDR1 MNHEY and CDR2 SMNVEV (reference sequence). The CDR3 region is CASSLRQGAENIQYF. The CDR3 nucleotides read TGTGCCAGCAGTTTAAGGCAGGGGGCAGAAAACATTCAGTACTTC.

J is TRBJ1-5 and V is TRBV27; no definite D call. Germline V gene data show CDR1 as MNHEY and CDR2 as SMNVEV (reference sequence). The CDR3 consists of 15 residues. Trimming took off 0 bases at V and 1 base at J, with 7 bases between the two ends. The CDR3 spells CASSLSGGSNQPQHF. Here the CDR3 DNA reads TGTGCCAGCAGTTTATCAGGAGGAAGCAATCAGCCCCAGCATTTT.